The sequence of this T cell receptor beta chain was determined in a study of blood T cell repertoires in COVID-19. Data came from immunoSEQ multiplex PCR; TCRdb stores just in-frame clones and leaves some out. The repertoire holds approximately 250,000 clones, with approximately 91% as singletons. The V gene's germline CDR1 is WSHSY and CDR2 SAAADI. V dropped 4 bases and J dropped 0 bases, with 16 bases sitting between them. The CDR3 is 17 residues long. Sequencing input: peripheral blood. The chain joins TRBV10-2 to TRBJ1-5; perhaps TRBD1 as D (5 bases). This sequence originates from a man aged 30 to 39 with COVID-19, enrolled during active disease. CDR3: CASSGYPVTASNQPQHF. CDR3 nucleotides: TGCGCCAGCAGTGGTTATCCAGTGACAGCTAGCAATCAGCCCCAGCATTTT.